This T cell receptor (beta chain) was captured in a study of blood T cell repertoires in COVID-19. V was shortened by 4 bases and J by 4 bases, with 12 bases between the two germline ends. CDR3 length: 13 amino acids. Looked up from germline, CDR1 is SGHNT and CDR2 is YYREEE (reference sequence). This clone was observed a handful of times. Produced via immunoSEQ multiplex PCR; TCRdb's table is partial and in-frame only. The table records about 190,000 clones, roughly four fifths of them present only once. What was sequenced was peripheral blood. This sequence was found in a woman aged 45-65 years with acute or convalescent COVID-19. V and J are TRBV5-4 and TRBJ2-7; D is uncertain. The chain's CDR3 is CASSPEPGYEQYF. The CDR3 DNA is TGTGCCAGCAGCCCGGAGCCGGGTTACGAGCAGTACTTC.